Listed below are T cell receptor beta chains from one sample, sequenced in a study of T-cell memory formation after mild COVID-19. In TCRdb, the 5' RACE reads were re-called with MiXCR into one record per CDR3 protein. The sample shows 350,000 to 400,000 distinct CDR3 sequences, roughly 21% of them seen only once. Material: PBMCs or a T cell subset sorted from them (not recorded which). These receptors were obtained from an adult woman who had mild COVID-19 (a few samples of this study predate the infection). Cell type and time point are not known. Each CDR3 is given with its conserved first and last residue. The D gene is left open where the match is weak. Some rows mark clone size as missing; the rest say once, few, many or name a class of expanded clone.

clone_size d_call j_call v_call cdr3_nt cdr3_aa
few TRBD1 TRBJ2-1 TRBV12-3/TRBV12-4 TGTGCCAGCAGTTATAGACAGGGGGCAGATGAGCAGTTCTTC CASSYRQGADEQFF
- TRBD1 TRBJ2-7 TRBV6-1 TGTGCCAGCAATCCGGACAGGTCAAGCTCCTACGAGCAGTACTTC CASNPDRSSSYEQYF
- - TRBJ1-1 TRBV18 TGTGCCAGCTCACCGATGGGCCAGATGAACACTGAAGCTTTCTTT CASSPMGQMNTEAFF
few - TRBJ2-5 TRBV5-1 TGCGCCAGCAGCTTGGACTCTCTGCGGGAGACCCAGTACTTC CASSLDSLRETQYF
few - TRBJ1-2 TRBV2 TGTGCCAGCAGTGCCGGTAGGGCCTATGGCTACACCTTC CASSAGRAYGYTF
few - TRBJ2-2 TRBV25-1 TGTGCCAGCAGTGAATACGGGGAAGGGGAGCTGTTTTTT CASSEYGEGELFF
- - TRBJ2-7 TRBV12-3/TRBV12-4 TGTGCCAGCAGTCCGTCGGCCGGCCCCTACGAGCAGTACTTC CASSPSAGPYEQYF
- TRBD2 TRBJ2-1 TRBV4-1 TGCGCCAGCAGCCAAGAGGGGGCGGGAGGGGAGCAGTTCTTC CASSQEGAGGEQFF
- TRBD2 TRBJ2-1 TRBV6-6 TGTGCCAGCAGTTACCCTACCAGACTAGCGGGGGGGAGCTCGGCGAATGAGCAGTTCTTC CASSYPTRLAGGSSANEQFF
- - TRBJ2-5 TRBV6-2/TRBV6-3 TGTGCCAGCAGTGACACCGGGCCGCAGTACTTC CASSDTGPQYF
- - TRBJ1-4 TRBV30 TGTGCCTGGAGGGGGCAAGGGTCCCTGGAAAAACTGTTTTTT CAWRGQGSLEKLFF
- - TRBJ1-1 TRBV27 TGTGCCAGCAGTTTAGTTCTACGGACTGAAGCTTTCTTT CASSLVLRTEAFF
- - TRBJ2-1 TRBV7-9 TGTGCCAGCAGCTTATCGGTACGGCCGCACAATGAGCAGTTCTTC CASSLSVRPHNEQFF
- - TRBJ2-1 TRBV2 TGTGCCAGCACCGCACTAGGGTCCTACAATGAGCAGTTCTTC CASTALGSYNEQFF
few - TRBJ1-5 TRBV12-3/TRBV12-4 TGTGCCAGCAGTTCTGGGGCCACACTTCGGGGTCAGCCCCAGCATTTT CASSSGATLRGQPQHF